This TCR beta chain was sequenced for a study of regulatory T cells. The germline gives CDR1 SGDLS, CDR2 YYNGEE. V was cut by 0 bases and J by 0 bases, with 8 bases left in between. The CDR3 totals 15 residues. Study outcomes and limitations: In patients, unique TRB V-J pairs were restricted and V/J usage skewed, especially in Tregs. Patient CD8+ T cells trended nonsignificantly toward lower Shannon entropy than control CD8+ cells.

About this clone itself: Its antigen is as yet unknown.

Amplification used 52 TRBV primers and 13 TRBJ primers. The repertoire was sequenced with immunoSEQ multiplex PCR; TCRdb's copy has only in-frame clones and lacks some. Of roughly 15,000 clones in the sample, approximately 92% were seen once. Patients aged 2 to 39 years had fewer naive and more memory CD4+ and CD8+ T cells. Sequences were obtained from CD8+ T cells sorted from blood. The rearrangement joins TRBV9 to TRBJ2-3; no clear D gene. This sequence originates from a person between 18 and 30 years old with CD3G deficiency. CDR3 amino acids: CASSVGGHSTDTQYF. CDR3 DNA: TGTGCCAGCAGCGTAGGAGGCCATAGCACAGATACGCAGTATTTT.